This T cell receptor (beta chain) stems from a study of radiation and T cells in renal cell carcinoma. Indicated time point: blood 2 weeks post-SBRT. Treatment here: 15 Gy SBRT to primary tumor, nephrectomy 4 weeks later. A few counts support this clone. Its antigen remains unknown. Germline V gene data show CDR1 as SGHDT and CDR2 as YYEEEE. This CDR3 spans 13 amino acids. V lost 0 bases to trimming and J lost 8 bases, with 8 bases between them. Study results and caveats: In blood, top tumor clones expanded by 2 weeks, shrinking by 4.

Sequencing was performed with immunoSEQ multiplex PCR; in TCRdb, only in-frame clones are kept and a portion is missing. The top ten hold less than 2.5% of the sample, which has around 120,000 clones, roughly four fifths seen once. J is TRBJ1-4 and V is TRBV5-6; D is ambiguous. The sequence came from a woman aged 60 to 75 with renal cell carcinoma. Sequenced material: blood, taken from a patient whose treatment included radiotherapy and nephrectomy. This chain's CDR3 is CASSLGRREKLFF. The DNA of the CDR3 is TGTGCCAGCAGCTTGGGCCGCCGGGAAAAACTGTTTTTT.